This TCR beta chain was recovered during a study of cytomegalovirus exposure and HLA in healthy donors. TCRdb keeps only in-frame clones here, not all; method: immunoSEQ multiplex PCR. Of under 400,000 clones listed, roughly 90% are singletons. This clone has just one count. The antigen is undetermined. Study-level results: It was confirmed in vitro that a few of the CMV-associated chains were specific for CMV antigens.

Source material: PBMCs. The clonotype originates from a man aged 25 to 40 in good health and CMV-seronegative.

The chain's CDR3 is CASSLRPTGEAFF. In DNA form, the CDR3 reads TGTGCCAGCAGCTTACGACCGACAGGTGAAGCTTTCTTT. The chain is built from TRBV7-2 and TRBJ1-1, with D tentatively TRBD1 (6 bases). CDR1 is SGHTA, CDR2 FQGNSA, per germline. CDR3 length equals 13 residues. With 2 bases removed from V and 7 bases from J, the gap between germline ends came to 11 bases. Supplemented by reference TRBV7-2 and TRBJ1-1, the full variable domain reads GAGVSQSPSNKVTEKGKDVELRCDPISGHTALYWYRQSLGQGLEFLIYFQGNSAPDKSGLPSDRFSAERTGGSVSTLTIQRTQQEDSAVYLCASSLRPTGEAFFGQGTRLTVV.